These 5 T cell receptor beta chains were all obtained from the same sample, sequenced in a study of breast tumors, draining lymph nodes, adjacent tissues. Axillary draining lymph nodes of breast cancer patients supplied the node samples. One entry per CDR3 protein results from TCRdb running MiXCR on the multiplex PCR reads. The repertoire includes about 140,000 distinct CDR3 sequences, 32% of them detected once, and around 2.5% sits in the top ten. The sequenced material came from axillary lymph node tissue. Receptors were obtained from a female donor with breast cancer. Some clones in this sample may be carry-over from other donors' samples.

In its sample, this clonotype was seen many times. The chain links TRBV9 to TRBJ1-3, with D unclear. The CDR3 length is 16 residues. V lost 4 bases to trimming and J lost 1 base, with 15 bases between them. Germline V lookup: CDR1 SGDLS, CDR2 YYNGEE. CDR3 residues: CASSLSPRVSGNTIYF. CDR3 bases: TGTGCCAGCAGCCTCTCCCCACGGGTATCTGGAAACACCATATATTTT.

In its sample, this clonotype was seen a few times. Since a much larger clone is just one base distant, this may be a read error. The chain couples TRBV11-2 to TRBJ1-3; D call uncertain. CDR3 length: 17 residues. Germline V lookup: CDR1 SGHAT, CDR2 FQNNGV. V lost 2 bases to trimming and J lost 0 bases, with 14 bases between them. CDR3 sequence reads: CASSLILGSSSGNTIYF. CDR3 in DNA: TGTGCCAGCAGCTTAATTTTGGGTTCTAGCTCTGGAAACACCATATATTTT.

This clonotype has a count of ten or more. A much larger clone differs by one base, so this may be a read error. The chain carries TRBV5-6 and TRBJ1-6, with D maybe TRBD1 (5 bases). The length of the CDR3 is 14 residues. Germline lookup yields CDR1 SGHDT and CDR2 YYEEEE. V was clipped by 1 base and J by 9 bases, with 11 bases between them. The CDR3 reads CASSLRGPPSPLHF. CDR3 sequence (DNA): TGTGCCAGCAGCTTGAGGGGCCCACCTTCACCCCTCCACTTT.

The V and J genes are TRBV7-9 and TRBJ2-7; 7 bases map to TRBD2. The CDR3 extends over 16 amino acids. J was trimmed by 3 bases and V by 5 bases; bases with no gene match: 13. CDR1 and CDR2 (germline): SEHNR, FQNEAQ (reference sequence). The CDR3, as DNA: TGTGCCAGCAGCCCGCTTTTGGGGGGGAAGAACTACGAGCAGTACTTC. Residues: CASSPLLGGKNYEQYF. Full variable domain (outside the CDR3, taken from reference TRBV7-9 and TRBJ2-7): DTGVSQNPRHKITKRGQNVTFRCDPISEHNRLYWYRQTLGQGPEFLTYFQNEAQLEKSRLLSDRFSAERPKGSFSTLEIQRTEQGDSAMYLCASSPLLGGKNYEQYFGPGTRLTVT.

As regards this clonotype: A much larger clone differs from this one at a single base, so this may be a read error. The rearrangement uses TRBV13 and TRBJ2-1; D possibly corresponds to TRBD2 (6 bases). The V gene lost 2 bases and the J gene lost 6 bases, with 17 bases spanning the gap. CDR3 length: 16 residues. The V gene's germline CDR1 is PRHDT and CDR2 FYEKMQ (reference sequence). This CDR3 is CASSLRGTGGFNEQFF. DNA for the CDR3: TGTGCCAGCAGCTTACGCGGGACCGGTGGCTTCAATGAGCAGTTCTTC.